A selection of T cell receptor beta chains follows, all from one sample in a study of blood T cell repertoires in COVID-19. Generated by immunoSEQ multiplex PCR, the TCRdb table keeps only in-frame clones and is missing some. This table holds 250,000 to 300,000 clones, roughly 85% found once. Sequencing used PBMCs or T cells enriched from blood (not recorded which). The receptors were sampled from a woman aged 50 to 60 who had recovered from COVID-19. The CDR3 runs from the conserved cysteine through the conserved F or W. D genes are given only for firm matches. The size field is filled for only some rows; it gives once, few, many or a size class.

D	V	size	J	DNA	CDR3
TRBD2	TRBV28	NA	TRBJ2-1	TGTGCCAGCAGTTTTAGCGGGAGGGCCTTGAAGTTCTTC	CASSFSGRALKFF
NA	TRBV6-1	NA	TRBJ1-5	TGTGCCAGCAGTGAATCCAGGGGCGATCAGCCCCAGCATTTT	CASSESRGDQPQHF
TRBD2	TRBV5-1	NA	TRBJ2-1	TGCGCCAGCAGCTTGGCCGGTATGGGAGGGCCTGTTGAGCAGTTCTTC	CASSLAGMGGPVEQFF
TRBD1	TRBV19	once	TRBJ2-7	TGTGCCAGTAGCGGCCGGGACAGGGGTTACGAGCAGTACTTC	CASSGRDRGYEQYF
NA	TRBV6-5	NA	TRBJ2-7	TGTGCCAGCAGTTACTCTGGCCGTTACGAGCAGTACTTC	CASSYSGRYEQYF
TRBD2	TRBV4-1	once	TRBJ2-1	TGCGCCAGCAGCCAGCTAGCGGGAGTTAAGAGGGAGCAGTTCTTC	CASSQLAGVKREQFF
TRBD1	TRBV2	NA	TRBJ1-6	TGTGCCAGCAGTGGAGGCGGGACAGCGAATAATTCACCCCTCCACTTT	CASSGGGTANNSPLHF
TRBD1	TRBV29-1	NA	TRBJ1-5	TGCAGCGCCGGACAGGGTAGTCAGCCCCAGCATTTT	CSAGQGSQPQHF
NA	TRBV27	once	TRBJ1-2	TGTGCCAGCAGACTAGGGGGAGACTATGGCTACACCTTC	CASRLGGDYGYTF
TRBD2	TRBV5-6	NA	TRBJ2-7	TGTGCCAGCAGCTTAGCGGGAGGAGGATCTCGCGAGCAGTACTTC	CASSLAGGGSREQYF
NA	TRBV27	once	TRBJ1-2	TGTGCCAGCAGCCGTTACCAAAGATCCGGGAGTAGGGTCTATGGCTACACCTTC	CASSRYQRSGSRVYGYTF
NA	TRBV14	once	TRBJ1-2	TGTGCCAGCAGCCAAGTCGGACAGCCTTACTATGGCTACACCTTC	CASSQVGQPYYGYTF
NA	TRBV21-1	NA	TRBJ1-3	TGTGCCAGCAGCATTCGAAGAGCCGACAGTGGGTACTCTGGAAACACCATATATTTT	CASSIRRADSGYSGNTIYF
NA	TRBV28	NA	TRBJ1-4	TGTGCCAGCAGTGAACCAGGGGATTTGAATGAAAAACTGTTTTTT	CASSEPGDLNEKLFF
TRBD2	TRBV2	NA	TRBJ2-3	TGTGCCAGCAGTGTTATTAGCGGGAGTATAGATACGCAGTATTTT	CASSVISGSIDTQYF
NA	TRBV7-2	once	TRBJ1-1	TGTGCCAGCAGCTTAGGGGGTGGGAGGACTGAAGCTTTCTTT	CASSLGGGRTEAFF
TRBD1	TRBV5-1	NA	TRBJ1-6	TGCGCCAGCAGCCACGGGACAGGGGGATCACCCCTCCACTTT	CASSHGTGGSPLHF
NA	TRBV6-5	few	TRBJ1-6	TGTGCCAGCAGTCAACAGATCGTCTATAATTCACCCCTCCACTTT	CASSQQIVYNSPLHF
NA	TRBV7-2	NA	TRBJ2-5	TGTGCCAGCAGCTTCGAAAGGGTCCGGGGGACCCAGTACTTC	CASSFERVRGTQYF
NA	TRBV28	NA	TRBJ1-3	TGTGCCAGCAGTCCACGACAGGCAGTCTCTGGAAACACCATATATTTT	CASSPRQAVSGNTIYF
NA	TRBV10-3	NA	TRBJ1-5	TGTGCCATCTCGAGGGACAAGAATCAGCCCCAGCATTTT	CAISRDKNQPQHF
NA	TRBV27	NA	TRBJ1-1	TGTGCCAGCAGGCAAATCGGCGGCACTGAAGCTTTCTTT	CASRQIGGTEAFF
TRBD2	TRBV15	once	TRBJ2-1	TGTGCCACCAGCAGGGAGGGACTAGCGGGAGGTCATGAGCAGTTCTTC	CATSREGLAGGHEQFF
TRBD1	TRBV2	NA	TRBJ1-1	TGTGCCAGCAACCTGGACAGGGCGGCTGAAGCTTTCTTT	CASNLDRAAEAFF
TRBD2	TRBV7-9	NA	TRBJ2-5	TGTGCCAGCAGCTTTCGGCAGCCCGGGACTAGCGGGAGGGGTGAGACCCAGTACTTC	CASSFRQPGTSGRGETQYF
TRBD1	TRBV7-9	NA	TRBJ2-7	TGTGCCAGCAGCCTACAGGGGATGGGGGAGCAGTACTTC	CASSLQGMGEQYF
NA	TRBV5-8	NA	TRBJ2-5	TGTGCCAGCAGCTCTGACTTCCAAGAGACCCAGTACTTC	CASSSDFQETQYF
NA	TRBV6-1	NA	TRBJ1-5	TGTGCCAGCAGTGAAGGAGTCAATCCTCAGCCCCAGCATTTT	CASSEGVNPQPQHF
TRBD1	TRBV5-1	once	TRBJ1-2	TGCGCCAGCAGCTTGGATGCACAGGGGGCTAATGGCTACACCTTC	CASSLDAQGANGYTF
TRBD1	TRBV23-1	NA	TRBJ1-1	TGCGCCAGCAGTCCGCGACAGGGAAGGAACACTGAAGCTTTCTTT	CASSPRQGRNTEAFF
NA	TRBV3-1/TRBV3-2	NA	TRBJ1-1	TGTGCCAGCAGTCCTATGAGTTGGAACACTGAAGCTTTCTTT	CASSPMSWNTEAFF
TRBD2	TRBV6-5	once	TRBJ2-3	TGTGCCAGCAGCCCCGGACTAGCGGGCACAGATACGCAGTATTTT	CASSPGLAGTDTQYF
TRBD1	TRBV7-9	NA	TRBJ1-5	TGTGCCAGCAGCCCCGGGACAGAGGGGTTCAATCAGCCCCAGCATTTT	CASSPGTEGFNQPQHF
TRBD2	TRBV28	once	TRBJ2-7	TGTGCCAGCAGTTTGGGTAGCGGGAAAAGAACGTACGAGCAGTACTTC	CASSLGSGKRTYEQYF
TRBD2	TRBV4-2	once	TRBJ2-7	TGTGCCAGCAGCCAAGATGGGTCGGGAGGTACTAATCTCTACGAGCAGTACTTC	CASSQDGSGGTNLYEQYF
TRBD2	TRBV19	NA	TRBJ2-5	TGTGCCAGTAGTCTATCACTAAGGACTAGCGGGGCTTTAGGGGAGACCCAGTACTTC	CASSLSLRTSGALGETQYF
TRBD2	TRBV18	NA	TRBJ2-7	TGTGCCAGCTCACCTCAACTAGCGGGAGGGCTGAACTCCTACGAGCAGTACTTC	CASSPQLAGGLNSYEQYF
NA	TRBV9	NA	TRBJ2-1	TGTGCCAGCAGCGTAAGGGAGGAGCCGCTAGGTGAGCAGTTCTTC	CASSVREEPLGEQFF
NA	TRBV9	NA	TRBJ2-1	TGTGCCAGCAGCGCGACAGTTAACAATGAGCAGTTCTTC	CASSATVNNEQFF